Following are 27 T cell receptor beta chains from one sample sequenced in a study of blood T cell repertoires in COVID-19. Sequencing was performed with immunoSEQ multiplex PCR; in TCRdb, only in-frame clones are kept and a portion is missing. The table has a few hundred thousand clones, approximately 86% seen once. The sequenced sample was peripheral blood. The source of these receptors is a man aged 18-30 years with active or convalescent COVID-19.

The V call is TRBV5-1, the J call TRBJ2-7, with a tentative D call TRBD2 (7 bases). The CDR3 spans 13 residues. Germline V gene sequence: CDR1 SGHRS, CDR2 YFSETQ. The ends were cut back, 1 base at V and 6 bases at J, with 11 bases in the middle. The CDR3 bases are TGCGCCAGCAGCTTGAGGGGGGGGGCCGAGCAGTACTTC. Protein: CASSLRGGAEQYF.

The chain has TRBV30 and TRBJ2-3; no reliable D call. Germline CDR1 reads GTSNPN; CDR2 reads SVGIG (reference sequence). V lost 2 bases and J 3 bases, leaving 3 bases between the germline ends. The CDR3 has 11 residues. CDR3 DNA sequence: TGTGCCTGGAGTCTAACAGATACGCAGTATTTT. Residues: CAWSLTDTQYF.

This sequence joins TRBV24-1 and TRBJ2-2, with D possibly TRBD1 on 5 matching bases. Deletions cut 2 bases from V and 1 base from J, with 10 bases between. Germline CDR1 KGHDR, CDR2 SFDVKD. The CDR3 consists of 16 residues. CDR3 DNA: TGTGCCACCAGTGATTGGACCACAGGGAACACCGGGGAGCTGTTTTTT. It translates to CATSDWTTGNTGELFF.

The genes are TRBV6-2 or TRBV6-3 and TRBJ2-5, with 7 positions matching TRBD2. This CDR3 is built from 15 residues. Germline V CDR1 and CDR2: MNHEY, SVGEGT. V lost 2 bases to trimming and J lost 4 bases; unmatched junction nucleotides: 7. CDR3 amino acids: CASSYGRREIETQYF. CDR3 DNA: TGTGCCAGCAGTTACGGGCGGCGGGAGATAGAGACCCAGTACTTC.

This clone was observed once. In nucleotides, the CDR3 is TGTGCCAGCAGTTACCCCGGGGGGACCAATCAGCCCCAGCATTTT. As protein: CASSYPGGTNQPQHF. This chain connects TRBV6-2 or TRBV6-3 to TRBJ1-5; D is possibly TRBD1 (5 bases). V lost 2 bases and J 3 bases, leaving 11 bases between the germline ends. From germline, CDR1 is MNHEY and CDR2 SVGEGT. The CDR3 contains 15 residues.

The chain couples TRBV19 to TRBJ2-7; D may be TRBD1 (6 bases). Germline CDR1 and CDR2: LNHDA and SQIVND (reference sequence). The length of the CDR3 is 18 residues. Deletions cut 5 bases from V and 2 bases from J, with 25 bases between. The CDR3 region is CASSPTDFQGPMPYEQYF. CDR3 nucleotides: TGTGCCAGTAGTCCGACGGACTTTCAGGGGCCTATGCCCTACGAGCAGTACTTC.

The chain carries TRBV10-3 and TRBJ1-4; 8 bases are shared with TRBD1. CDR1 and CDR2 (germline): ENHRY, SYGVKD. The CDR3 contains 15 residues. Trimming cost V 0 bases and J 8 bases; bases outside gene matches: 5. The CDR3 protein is CAISESDRGNEKLFF. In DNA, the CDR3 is TGTGCCATCAGTGAGTCAGACAGGGGAAACGAAAAACTGTTTTTT.

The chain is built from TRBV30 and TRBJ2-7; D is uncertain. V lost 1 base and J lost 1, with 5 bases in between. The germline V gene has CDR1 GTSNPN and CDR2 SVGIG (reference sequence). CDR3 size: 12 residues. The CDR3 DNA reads TGTGCCTGGAGTGAGCAATCCTACGAGCAGTACTTC. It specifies CAWSEQSYEQYF.

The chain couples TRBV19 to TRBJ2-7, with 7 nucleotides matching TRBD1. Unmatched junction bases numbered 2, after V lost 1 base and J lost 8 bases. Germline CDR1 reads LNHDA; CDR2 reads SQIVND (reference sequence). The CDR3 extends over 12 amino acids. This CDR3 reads CASSIVGGQQYF. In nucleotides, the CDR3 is TGTGCCAGTAGTATAGTAGGGGGCCAGCAGTACTTC.

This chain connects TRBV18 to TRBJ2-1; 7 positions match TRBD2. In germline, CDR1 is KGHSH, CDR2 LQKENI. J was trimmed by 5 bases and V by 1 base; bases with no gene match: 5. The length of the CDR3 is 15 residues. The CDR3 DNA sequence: TGTGCCAGCTCACCACTCCGGGACTATAACAATGAGCAGTTCTTC. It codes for CASSPLRDYNNEQFF.

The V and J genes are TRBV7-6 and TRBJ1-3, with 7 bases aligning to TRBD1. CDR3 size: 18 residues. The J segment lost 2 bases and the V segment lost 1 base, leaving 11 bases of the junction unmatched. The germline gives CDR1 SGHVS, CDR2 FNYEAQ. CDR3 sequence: CASSLGPSGTGAGNTIYF. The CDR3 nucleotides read TGTGCCAGCAGCTTAGGGCCTTCGGGTACAGGGGCTGGAAACACCATATATTTT.

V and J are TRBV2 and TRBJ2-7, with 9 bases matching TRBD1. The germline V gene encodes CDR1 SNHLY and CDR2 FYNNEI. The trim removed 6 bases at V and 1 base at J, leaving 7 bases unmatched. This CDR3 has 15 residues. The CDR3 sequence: CASRLGQGVSYEQYF. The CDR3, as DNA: TGTGCCAGCAGGCTGGGACAGGGTGTATCCTACGAGCAGTACTTC. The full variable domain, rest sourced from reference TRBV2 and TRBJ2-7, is EPEVTQTPSHQVTQMGQEVILRCVPISNHLYFYWYRQILGQKVEFLVSFYNNEISEKSEIFDDQFSVERPDGSNFTLKIRSTKLEDSAMYFCASRLGQGVSYEQYFGPGTRLTVT.

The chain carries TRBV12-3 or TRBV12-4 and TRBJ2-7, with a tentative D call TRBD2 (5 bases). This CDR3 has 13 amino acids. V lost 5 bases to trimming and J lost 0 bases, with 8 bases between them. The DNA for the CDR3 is TGTGCCAGCAGTGTAGGGAGCTCCTACGAGCAGTACTTC. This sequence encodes CASSVGSSYEQYF.

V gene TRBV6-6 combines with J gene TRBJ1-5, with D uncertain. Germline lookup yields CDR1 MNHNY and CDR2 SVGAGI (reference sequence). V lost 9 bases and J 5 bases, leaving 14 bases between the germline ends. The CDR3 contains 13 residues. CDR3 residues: CASSQFADQPQHF. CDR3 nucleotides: TGTGCCAGTTCGCAGTTCGCGGATCAGCCCCAGCATTTT.

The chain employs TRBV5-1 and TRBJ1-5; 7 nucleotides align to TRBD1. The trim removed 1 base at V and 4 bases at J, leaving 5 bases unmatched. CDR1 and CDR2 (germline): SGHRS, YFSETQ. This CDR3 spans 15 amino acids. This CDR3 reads CASSLLGQQNQPQHF. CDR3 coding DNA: TGCGCCAGCAGCTTGTTGGGACAGCAAAATCAGCCCCAGCATTTT. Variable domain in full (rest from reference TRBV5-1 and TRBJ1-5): KAGVTQTPRYLIKTRGQQVTLSCSPISGHRSVSWYQQTPGQGLQFLFEYFSETQRNKGNFPGRFSGRQFSNSRSEMNVSTLELGDSALYLCASSLLGQQNQPQHFGDGTRLSIL.

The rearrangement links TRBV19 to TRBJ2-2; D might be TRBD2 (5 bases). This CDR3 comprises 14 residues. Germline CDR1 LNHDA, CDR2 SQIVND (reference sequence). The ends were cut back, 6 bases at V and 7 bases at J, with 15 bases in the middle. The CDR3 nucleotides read TGTGCCAGTAGAGGGAGCGCCGTGAGCGGGGAGCTGTTTTTT. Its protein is CASRGSAVSGELFF.

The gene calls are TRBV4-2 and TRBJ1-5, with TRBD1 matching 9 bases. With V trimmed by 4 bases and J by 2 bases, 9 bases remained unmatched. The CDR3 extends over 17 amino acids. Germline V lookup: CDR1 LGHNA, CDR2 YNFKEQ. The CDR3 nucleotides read TGTGCCAGCAGCCTTAGTACAGGGGGCGAAGGCAATCAGCCCCAGCATTTT. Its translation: CASSLSTGGEGNQPQHF.

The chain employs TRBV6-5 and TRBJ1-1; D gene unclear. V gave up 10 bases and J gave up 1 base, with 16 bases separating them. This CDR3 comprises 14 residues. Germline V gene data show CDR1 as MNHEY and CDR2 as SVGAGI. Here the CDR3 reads CAIYTPGSNTEAFF. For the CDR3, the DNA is TGTGCCATCTATACCCCAGGATCGAACACTGAAGCTTTCTTT.

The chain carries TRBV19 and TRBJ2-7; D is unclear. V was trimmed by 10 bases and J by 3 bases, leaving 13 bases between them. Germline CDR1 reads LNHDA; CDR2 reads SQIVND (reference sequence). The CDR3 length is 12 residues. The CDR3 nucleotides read TGTGCCACCCGAGCCCCCAACTACGAGCAGTACTTC. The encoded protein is CATRAPNYEQYF.

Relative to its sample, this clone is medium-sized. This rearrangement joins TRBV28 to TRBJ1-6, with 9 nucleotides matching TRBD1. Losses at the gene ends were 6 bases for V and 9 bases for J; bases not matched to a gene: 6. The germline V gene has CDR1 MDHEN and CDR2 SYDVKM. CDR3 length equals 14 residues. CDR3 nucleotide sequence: TGTGCCAGCAGGGATGGGACAGGGATTTCACCCCTCCACTTT. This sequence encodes CASRDGTGISPLHF.

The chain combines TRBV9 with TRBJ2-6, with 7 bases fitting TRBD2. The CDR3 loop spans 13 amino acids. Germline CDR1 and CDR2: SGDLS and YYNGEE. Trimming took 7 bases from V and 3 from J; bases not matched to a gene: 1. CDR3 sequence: CASGRVGANVLTF. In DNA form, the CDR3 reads TGTGCCAGCGGGAGGGTTGGGGCCAACGTCCTGACTTTC.

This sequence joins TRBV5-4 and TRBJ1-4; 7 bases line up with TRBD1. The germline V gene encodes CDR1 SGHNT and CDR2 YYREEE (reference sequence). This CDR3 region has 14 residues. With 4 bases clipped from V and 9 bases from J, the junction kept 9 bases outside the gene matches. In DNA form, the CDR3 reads TGTGCCAGCAGCGATCAGGGGGGTCTCCAAAAACTGTTTTTT. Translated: CASSDQGGLQKLFF.

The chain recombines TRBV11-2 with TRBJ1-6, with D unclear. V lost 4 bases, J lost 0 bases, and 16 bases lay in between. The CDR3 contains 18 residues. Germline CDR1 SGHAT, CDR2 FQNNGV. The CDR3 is CASSYSGSLGSYNSPLHF. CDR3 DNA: TGTGCCAGCAGCTACTCCGGGAGTTTGGGCTCCTATAATTCACCCCTCCACTTT.

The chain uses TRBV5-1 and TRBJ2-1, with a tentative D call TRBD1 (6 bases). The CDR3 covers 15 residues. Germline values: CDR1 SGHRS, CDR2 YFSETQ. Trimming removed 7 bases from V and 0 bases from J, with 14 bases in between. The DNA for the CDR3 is TGCGCCAGCGTTGGGGGCGGCCCCTCCTACAATGAGCAGTTCTTC. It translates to CASVGGGPSYNEQFF. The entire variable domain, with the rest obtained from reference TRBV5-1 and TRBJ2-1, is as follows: KAGVTQTPRYLIKTRGQQVTLSCSPISGHRSVSWYQQTPGQGLQFLFEYFSETQRNKGNFPGRFSGRQFSNSRSEMNVSTLELGDSALYLCASVGGGPSYNEQFFGPGTRLTVL.

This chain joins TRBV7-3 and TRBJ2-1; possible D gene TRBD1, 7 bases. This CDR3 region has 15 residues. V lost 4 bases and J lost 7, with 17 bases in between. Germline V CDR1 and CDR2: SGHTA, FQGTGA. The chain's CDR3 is CASSSPGGKKNEQFF. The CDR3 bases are TGTGCCAGCAGCTCCCCAGGGGGGAAGAAGAATGAGCAGTTCTTC.

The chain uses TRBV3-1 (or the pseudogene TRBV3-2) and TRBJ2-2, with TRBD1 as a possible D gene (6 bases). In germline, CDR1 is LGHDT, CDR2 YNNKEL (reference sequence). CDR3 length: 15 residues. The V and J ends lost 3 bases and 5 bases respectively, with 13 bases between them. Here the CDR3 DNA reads TGTGCCAGCAGCCACGTGACAGGTGGTACCGGGGAGCTGTTTTTT. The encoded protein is CASSHVTGGTGELFF.

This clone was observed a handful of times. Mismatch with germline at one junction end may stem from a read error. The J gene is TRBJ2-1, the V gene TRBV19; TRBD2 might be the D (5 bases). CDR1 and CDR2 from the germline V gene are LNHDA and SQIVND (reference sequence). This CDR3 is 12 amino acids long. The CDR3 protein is CASSPSYDEQFF. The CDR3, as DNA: TGTGCCAGTTCCCCTAGCTACGATGAGCAGTTCTTC.